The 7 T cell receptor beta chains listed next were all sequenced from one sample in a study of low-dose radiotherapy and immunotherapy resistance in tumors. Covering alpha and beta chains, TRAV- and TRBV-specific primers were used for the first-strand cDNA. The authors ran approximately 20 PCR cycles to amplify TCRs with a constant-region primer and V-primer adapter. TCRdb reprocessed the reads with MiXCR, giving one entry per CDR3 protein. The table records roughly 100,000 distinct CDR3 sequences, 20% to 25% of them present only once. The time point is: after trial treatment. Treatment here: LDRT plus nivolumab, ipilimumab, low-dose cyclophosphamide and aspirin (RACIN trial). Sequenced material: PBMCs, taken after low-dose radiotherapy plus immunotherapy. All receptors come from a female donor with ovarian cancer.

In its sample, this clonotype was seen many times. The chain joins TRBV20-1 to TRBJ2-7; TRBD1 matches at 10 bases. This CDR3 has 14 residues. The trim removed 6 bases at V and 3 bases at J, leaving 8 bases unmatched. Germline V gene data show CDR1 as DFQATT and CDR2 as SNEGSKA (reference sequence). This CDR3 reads CSARTGGAYYEQYF. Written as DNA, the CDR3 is TGCAGTGCGCGGACAGGGGGGGCTTACTACGAGCAGTACTTC.

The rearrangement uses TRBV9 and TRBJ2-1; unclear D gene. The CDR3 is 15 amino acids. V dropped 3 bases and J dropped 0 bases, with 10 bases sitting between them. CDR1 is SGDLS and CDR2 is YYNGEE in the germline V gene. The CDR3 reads CASSGLTSSYNEQFF. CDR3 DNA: TGTGCCAGCAGCGGACTTACGAGCTCCTACAATGAGCAGTTCTTC.

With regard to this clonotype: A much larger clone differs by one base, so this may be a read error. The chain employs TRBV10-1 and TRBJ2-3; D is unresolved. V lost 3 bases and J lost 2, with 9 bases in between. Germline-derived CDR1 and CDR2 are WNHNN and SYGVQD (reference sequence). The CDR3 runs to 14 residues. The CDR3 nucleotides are TGCGCCAGCAGTGACTACGGCCCCACAGATACGCAGTATTTT. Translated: CASSDYGPTDTQYF.

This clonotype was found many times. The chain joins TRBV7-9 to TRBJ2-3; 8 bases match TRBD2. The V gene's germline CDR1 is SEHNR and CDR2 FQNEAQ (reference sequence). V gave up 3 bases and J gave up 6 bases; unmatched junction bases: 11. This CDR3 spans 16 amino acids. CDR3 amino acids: CASSFGYGGGFDTQYF. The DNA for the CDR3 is TGTGCCAGCAGCTTTGGGTACGGGGGGGGGTTTGATACGCAGTATTTT.

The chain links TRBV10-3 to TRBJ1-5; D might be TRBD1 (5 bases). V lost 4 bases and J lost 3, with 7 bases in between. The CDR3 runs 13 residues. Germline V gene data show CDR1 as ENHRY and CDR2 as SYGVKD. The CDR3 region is CAISGQSNQPQHF. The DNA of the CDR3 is TGTGCCATCAGTGGACAGTCCAATCAGCCCCAGCATTTT.

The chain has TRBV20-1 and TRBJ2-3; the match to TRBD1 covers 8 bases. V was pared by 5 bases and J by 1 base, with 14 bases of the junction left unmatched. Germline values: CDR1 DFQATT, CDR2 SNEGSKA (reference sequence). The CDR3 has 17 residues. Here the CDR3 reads CSARGRGQREGTDTQYF. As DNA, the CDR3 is TGCAGTGCTCGGGGCAGGGGGCAAAGAGAAGGCACAGATACGCAGTATTTT.

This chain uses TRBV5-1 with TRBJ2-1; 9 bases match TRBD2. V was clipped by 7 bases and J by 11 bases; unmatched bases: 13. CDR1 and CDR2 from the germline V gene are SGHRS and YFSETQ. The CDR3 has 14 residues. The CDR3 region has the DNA TGCGCCAGCTTCAGGGTAGCGGGAGAAGGTCAGCAGTTCTTC. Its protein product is CASFRVAGEGQQFF.